This TCR beta chain is drawn from a study of Ad26.COV2.S vaccination and SARS-CoV-2 variants. Study summary: Intramuscular Ad26.COV2.S at 5x10^10 or 1x10^11 viral particles. Study-wide results and caveats: The TCR breadth and depth analyses may have understated or missed part of the total T cell responses.

Comments on this clone: What it binds is unknown.

Some clones are missing from TCRdb's copy, which holds only in-frame ones; the method was immunoSEQ multiplex PCR. The sample holds hundreds of thousands of clones, roughly 90% seen once. Specified treatment: some 20 received Ad26.COV2.S at low or high dose, single or two shots; 5 received placebo; per-sample allocation not given. Sampling was done on day 63 after the first vaccine or placebo injection. CDR1 is SGHAT and CDR2 is FQNNGV in the germline V gene. Deletions cut 5 bases from V and 1 base from J, with 12 bases between. The CDR3 has 14 residues. This clonotype originated in a person aged 18-65 years who received the Ad26.COV2.S COVID-19 vaccine or a placebo. This rearrangement joins TRBV11-2 to TRBJ2-7, with D unresolved. The sequencing here drew on peripheral blood, taken in a trial of Ad26.COV2.S vaccine versus placebo. The CDR3 coding sequence is TGTGCCAGCAGCCGGTTGGGCCAATCCTACGAGCAGTACTTC. It codes for CASSRLGQSYEQYF.